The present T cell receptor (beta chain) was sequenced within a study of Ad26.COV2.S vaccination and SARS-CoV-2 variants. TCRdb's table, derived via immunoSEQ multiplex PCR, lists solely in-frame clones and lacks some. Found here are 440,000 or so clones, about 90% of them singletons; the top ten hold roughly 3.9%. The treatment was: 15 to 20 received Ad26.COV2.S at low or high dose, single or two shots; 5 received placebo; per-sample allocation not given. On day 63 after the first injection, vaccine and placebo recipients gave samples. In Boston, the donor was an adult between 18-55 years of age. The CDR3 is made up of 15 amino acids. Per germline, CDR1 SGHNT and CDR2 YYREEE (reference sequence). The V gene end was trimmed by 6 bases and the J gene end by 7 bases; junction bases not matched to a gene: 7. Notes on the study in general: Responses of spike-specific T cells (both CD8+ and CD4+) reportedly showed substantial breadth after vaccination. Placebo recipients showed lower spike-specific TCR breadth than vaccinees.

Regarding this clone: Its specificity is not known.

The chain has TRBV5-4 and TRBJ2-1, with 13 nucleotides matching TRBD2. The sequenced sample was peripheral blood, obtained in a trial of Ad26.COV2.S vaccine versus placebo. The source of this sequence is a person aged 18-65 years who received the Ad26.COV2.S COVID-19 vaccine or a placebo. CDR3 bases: TGTGCCAGCACCCGCCGGACTAGCGGGAGAAATGAGCAGTTCTTC. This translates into CASTRRTSGRNEQFF.